The sequence of this TCR beta chain was determined in a study of metastatic and nonmetastatic thyroid tumors. About the study: Comparative analysis of repertoires was undertaken across blood and tumor or nodule tissue obtained from malignant and benign thyroid patients.

TCRdb redid the clone calls on the PCR reads using MiXCR. The repertoire includes fewer than 13,000 clones, under 30% of them detected once, and 9.8% sits in the top ten. Germline CDR1 and CDR2: DFQATT and SNEGSKA (reference sequence). V dropped 1 base and J dropped 3; count of bases not matched to a gene: 15. CDR3 length equals 17 residues. No patient had received any treatment before thyroid surgery. The receptor was isolated from a female donor with papillary thyroid cancer or a benign thyroid nodule (not recorded which). Some clones in this sample may be carry-over from other donors' samples. The V gene is TRBV20-1, the J gene TRBJ2-7; 7 bases match TRBD1. Material: tumor tissue. The CDR3 loop reads CSARGPLGQGDIYEQYF. CDR3 DNA: TGCAGTGCTAGAGGCCCGCTGGGGCAGGGGGATATCTACGAGCAGTACTTC.